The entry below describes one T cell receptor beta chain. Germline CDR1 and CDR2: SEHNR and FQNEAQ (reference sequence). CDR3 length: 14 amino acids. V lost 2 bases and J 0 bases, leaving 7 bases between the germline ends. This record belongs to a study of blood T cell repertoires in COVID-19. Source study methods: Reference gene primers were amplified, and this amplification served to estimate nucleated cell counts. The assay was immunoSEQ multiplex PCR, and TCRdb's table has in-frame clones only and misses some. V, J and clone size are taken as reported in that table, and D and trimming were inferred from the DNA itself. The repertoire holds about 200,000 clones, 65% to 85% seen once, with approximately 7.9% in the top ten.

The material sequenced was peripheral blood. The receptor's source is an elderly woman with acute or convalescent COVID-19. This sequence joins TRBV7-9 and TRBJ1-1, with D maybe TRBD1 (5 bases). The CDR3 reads CASSLTGLNTEAFF. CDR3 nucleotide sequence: TGTGCCAGCAGCTTAACAGGCCTGAACACTGAAGCTTTCTTT.